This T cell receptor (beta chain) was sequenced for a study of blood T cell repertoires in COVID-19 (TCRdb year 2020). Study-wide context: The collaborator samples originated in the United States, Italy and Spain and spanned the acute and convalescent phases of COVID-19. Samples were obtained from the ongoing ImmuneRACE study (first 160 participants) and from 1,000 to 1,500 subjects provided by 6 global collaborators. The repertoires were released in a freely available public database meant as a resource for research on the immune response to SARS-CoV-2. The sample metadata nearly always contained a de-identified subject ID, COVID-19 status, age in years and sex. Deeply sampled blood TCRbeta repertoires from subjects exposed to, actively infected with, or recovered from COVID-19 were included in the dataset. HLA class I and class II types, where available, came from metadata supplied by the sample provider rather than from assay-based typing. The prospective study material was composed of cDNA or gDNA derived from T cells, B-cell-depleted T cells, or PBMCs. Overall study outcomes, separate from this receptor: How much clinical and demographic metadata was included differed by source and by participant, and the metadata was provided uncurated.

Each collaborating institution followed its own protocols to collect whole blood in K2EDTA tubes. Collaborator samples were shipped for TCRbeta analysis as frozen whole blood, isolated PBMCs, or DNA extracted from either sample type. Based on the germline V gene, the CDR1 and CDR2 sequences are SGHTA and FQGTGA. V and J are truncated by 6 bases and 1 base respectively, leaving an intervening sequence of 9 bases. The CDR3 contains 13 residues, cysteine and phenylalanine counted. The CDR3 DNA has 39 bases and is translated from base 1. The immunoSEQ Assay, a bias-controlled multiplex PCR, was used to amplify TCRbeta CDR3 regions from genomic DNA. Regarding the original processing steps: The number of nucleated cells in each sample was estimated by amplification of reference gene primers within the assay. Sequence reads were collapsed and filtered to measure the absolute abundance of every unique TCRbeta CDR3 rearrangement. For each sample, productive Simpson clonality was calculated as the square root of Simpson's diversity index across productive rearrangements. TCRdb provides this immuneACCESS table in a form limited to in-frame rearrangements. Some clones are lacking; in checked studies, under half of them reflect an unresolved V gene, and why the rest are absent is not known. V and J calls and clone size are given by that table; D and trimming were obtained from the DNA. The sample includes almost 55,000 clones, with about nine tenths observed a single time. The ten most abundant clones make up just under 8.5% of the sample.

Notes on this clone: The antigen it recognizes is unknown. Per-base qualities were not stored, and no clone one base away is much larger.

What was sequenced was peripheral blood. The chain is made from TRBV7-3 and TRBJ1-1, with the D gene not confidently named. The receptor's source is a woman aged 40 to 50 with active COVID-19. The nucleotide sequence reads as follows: TGTGCCAGCAGTCCGACGGGGAACACTGAAGCTTTCTTT. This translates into CASSPTGNTEAFF.